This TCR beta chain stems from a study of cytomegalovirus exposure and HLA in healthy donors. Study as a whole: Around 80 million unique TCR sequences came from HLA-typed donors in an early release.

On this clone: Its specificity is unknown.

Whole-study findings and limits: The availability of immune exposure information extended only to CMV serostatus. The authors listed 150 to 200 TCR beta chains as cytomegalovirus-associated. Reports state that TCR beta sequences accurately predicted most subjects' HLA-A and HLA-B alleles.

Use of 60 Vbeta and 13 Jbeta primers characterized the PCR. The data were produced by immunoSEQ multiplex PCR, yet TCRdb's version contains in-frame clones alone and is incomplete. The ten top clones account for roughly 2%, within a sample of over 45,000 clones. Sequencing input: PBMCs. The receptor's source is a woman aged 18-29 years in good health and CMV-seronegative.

CDR3 DNA sequence: TGTGCCAGCAGTGCAGAACCGGGACAGCTCTACGAGCAGTACTTC. Its protein product is CASSAEPGQLYEQYF. This chain links TRBV6-1 with TRBJ2-7, with 7 bases matching TRBD1. Germline V gene data show CDR1 as MNHNS and CDR2 as SASEGT. J was trimmed by 3 bases and V by 4 bases; bases with no gene match: 9. The CDR3 length is 15 residues.